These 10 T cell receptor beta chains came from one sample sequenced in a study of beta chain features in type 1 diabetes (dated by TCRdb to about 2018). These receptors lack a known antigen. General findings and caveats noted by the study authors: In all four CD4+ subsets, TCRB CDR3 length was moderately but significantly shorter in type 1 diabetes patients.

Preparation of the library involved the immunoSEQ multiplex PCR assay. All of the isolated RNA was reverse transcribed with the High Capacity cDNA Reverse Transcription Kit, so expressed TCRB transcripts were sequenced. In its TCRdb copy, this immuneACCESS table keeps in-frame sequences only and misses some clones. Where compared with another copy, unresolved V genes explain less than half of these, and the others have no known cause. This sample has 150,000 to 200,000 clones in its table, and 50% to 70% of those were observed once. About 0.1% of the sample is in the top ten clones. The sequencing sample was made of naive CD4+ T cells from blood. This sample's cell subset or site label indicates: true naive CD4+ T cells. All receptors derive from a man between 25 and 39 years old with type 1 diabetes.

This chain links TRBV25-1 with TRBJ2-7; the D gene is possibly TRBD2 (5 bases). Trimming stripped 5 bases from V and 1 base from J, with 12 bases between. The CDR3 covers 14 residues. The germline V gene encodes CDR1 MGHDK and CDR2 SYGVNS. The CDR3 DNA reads TGTGCCAGCAGTTTCCACGGGGAGTCCTACGAGCAGTACTTC. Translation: CASSFHGESYEQYF.

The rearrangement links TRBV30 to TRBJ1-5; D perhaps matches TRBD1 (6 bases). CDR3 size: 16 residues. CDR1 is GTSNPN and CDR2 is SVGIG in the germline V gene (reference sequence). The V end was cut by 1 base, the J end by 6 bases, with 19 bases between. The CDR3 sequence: CAWSATILGGFQPQHF. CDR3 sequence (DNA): TGTGCCTGGAGTGCCACGATCCTAGGGGGGTTTCAGCCCCAGCATTTT.

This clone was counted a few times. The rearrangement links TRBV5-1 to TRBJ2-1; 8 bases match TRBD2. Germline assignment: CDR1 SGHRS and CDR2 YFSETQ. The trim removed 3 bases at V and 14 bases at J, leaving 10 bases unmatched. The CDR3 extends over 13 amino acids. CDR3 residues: CASSWDSGDKKFF. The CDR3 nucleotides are TGCGCCAGCAGCTGGGATAGCGGGGACAAAAAGTTCTTC.

The CDR3 DNA follows: TGTGCCAGCAGCGGCTTAGGACAGACCGAAGCTTTCTTT. Protein: CASSGLGQTEAFF. V gene TRBV7-2 combines with J gene TRBJ1-1; the D gene is possibly TRBD1 (6 bases). Trimming removed 5 bases from V and 8 bases from J, with 15 bases in between. The CDR3 is 13 amino acids. Germline CDR1 SGHTA, CDR2 FQGNSA.

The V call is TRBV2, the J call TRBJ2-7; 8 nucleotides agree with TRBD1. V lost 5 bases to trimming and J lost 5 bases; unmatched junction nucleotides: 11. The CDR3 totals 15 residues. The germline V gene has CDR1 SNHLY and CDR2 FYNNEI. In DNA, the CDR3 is TGTGCCAGCAGTAAACCAGGACAGGGTCTCCACGAGCAGTACTTC. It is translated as CASSKPGQGLHEQYF.

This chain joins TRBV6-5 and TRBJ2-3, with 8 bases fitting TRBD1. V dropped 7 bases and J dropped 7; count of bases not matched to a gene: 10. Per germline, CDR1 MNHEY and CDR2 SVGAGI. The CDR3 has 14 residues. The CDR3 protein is CASISTRTGHTQYF. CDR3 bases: TGTGCCAGCATTTCAACTCGGACAGGGCATACGCAGTATTTT.

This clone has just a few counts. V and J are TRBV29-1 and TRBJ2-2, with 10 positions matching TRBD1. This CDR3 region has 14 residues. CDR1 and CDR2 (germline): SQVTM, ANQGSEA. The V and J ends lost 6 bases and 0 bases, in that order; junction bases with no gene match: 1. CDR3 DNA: TGCAGCGTGGGACAGGGGCCGAACACCGGGGAGCTGTTTTTT. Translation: CSVGQGPNTGELFF.

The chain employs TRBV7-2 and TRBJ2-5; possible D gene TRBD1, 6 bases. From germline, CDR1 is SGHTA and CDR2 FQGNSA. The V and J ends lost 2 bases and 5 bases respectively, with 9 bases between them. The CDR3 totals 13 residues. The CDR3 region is CASSLLGAETQYF. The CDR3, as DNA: TGTGCCAGCAGCTTATTGGGGGCCGAGACCCAGTACTTC.

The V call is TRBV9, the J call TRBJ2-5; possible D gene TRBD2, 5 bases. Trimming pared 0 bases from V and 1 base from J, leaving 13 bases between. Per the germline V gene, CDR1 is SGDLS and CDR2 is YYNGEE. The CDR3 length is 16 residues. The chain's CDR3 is CASSVAPGKTQETQYF. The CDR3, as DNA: TGTGCCAGCAGCGTAGCCCCGGGAAAAACCCAAGAGACCCAGTACTTC. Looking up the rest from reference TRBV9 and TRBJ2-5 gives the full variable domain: DSGVTQTPKHLITATGQRVTLRCSPRSGDLSVYWYQQSLDQGLQFLIQYYNGEERAKGNILERFSAQQFPDLHSELNLSSLELGDSALYFCASSVAPGKTQETQYFGPGTRLLVL.

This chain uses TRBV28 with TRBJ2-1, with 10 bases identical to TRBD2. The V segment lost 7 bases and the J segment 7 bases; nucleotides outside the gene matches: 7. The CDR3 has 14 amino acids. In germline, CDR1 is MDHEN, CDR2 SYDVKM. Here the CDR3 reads CASTPSGGRNEQFF. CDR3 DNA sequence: TGTGCCAGCACACCTAGCGGGGGAAGGAATGAGCAGTTCTTC.